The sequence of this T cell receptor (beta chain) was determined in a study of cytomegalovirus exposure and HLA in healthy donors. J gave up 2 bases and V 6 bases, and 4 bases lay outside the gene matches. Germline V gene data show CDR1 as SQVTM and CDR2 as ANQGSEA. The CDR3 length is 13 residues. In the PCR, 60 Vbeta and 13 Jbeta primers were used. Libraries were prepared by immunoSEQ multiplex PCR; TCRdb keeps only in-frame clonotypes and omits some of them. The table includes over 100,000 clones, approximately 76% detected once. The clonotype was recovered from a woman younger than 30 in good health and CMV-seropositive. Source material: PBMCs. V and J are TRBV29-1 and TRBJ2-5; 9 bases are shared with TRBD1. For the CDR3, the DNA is TGCAGCGTGGACGGACAGGGGCAAGAGACCCAGTACTTC. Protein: CSVDGQGQETQYF.